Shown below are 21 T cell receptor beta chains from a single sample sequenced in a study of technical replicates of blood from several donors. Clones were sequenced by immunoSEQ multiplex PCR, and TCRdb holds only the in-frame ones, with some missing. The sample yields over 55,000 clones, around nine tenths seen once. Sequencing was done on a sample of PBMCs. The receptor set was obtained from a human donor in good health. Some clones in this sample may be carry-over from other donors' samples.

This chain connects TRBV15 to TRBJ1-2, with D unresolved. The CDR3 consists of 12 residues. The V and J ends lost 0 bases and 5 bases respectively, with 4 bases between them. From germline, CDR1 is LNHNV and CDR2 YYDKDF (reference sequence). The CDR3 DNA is TGTGCCACCAGCAGAGAACAGTATGGCTACACCTTC. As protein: CATSREQYGYTF.

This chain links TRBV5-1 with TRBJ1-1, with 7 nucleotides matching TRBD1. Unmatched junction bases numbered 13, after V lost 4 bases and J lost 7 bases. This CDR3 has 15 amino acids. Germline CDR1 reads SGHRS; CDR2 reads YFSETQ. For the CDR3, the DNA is TGCGCCAGCAGCATCCCAGACCGACAGGGTGGTGAAGCTTTCTTT. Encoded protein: CASSIPDRQGGEAFF.

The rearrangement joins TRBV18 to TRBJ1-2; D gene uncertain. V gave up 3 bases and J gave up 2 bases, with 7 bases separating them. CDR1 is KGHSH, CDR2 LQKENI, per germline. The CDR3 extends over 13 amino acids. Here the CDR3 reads CASSPQYNYGYTF. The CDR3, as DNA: TGTGCCAGCTCACCTCAGTACAACTATGGCTACACCTTC. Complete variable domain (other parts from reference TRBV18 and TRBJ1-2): NAGVMQNPRHLVRRRGQEARLRCSPMKGHSHVYWYRQLPEEGLKFMVYLQKENIIDESGMPKERFSAEFPKEGPSILRIQQVVRGDSAAYFCASSPQYNYGYTFGSGTRLTVV.

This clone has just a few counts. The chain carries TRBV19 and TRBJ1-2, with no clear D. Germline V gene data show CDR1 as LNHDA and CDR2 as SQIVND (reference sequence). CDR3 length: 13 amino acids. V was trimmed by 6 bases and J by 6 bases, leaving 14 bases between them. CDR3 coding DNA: TGTGCCAGTAGGGGTCAGAGGTGGGATGGCTACACCTTC. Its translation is CASRGQRWDGYTF.

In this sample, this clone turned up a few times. The chain's CDR3 is CASRDGQGFSPLHF. CDR3 in DNA: TGTGCCAGCAGAGATGGACAGGGGTTTTCACCCCTCCACTTT. The chain employs TRBV2 and TRBJ1-6; 9 bases agree with TRBD1. Germline CDR1 reads SNHLY; CDR2 reads FYNNEI. The length of the CDR3 is 14 residues. J lost 9 bases, V lost 6 bases, and 6 bases had no gene match.

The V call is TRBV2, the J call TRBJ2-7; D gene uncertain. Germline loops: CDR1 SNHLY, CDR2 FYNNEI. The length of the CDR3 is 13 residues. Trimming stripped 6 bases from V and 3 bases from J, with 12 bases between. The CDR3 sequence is CASRPIDLYEQYF. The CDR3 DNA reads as TGTGCCAGCAGGCCTATAGATCTCTACGAGCAGTACTTC.

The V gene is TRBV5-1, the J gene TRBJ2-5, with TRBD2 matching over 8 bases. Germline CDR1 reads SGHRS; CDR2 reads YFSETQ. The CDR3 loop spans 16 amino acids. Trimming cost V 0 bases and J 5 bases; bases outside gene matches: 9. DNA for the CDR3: TGCGCCAGCAGCTTGGTTAGCGGGGACCCGTGGGAGACCCAGTACTTC. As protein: CASSLVSGDPWETQYF. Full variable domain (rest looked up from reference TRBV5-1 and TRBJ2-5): KAGVTQTPRYLIKTRGQQVTLSCSPISGHRSVSWYQQTPGQGLQFLFEYFSETQRNKGNFPGRFSGRQFSNSRSEMNVSTLELGDSALYLCASSLVSGDPWETQYFGPGTRLLVL.

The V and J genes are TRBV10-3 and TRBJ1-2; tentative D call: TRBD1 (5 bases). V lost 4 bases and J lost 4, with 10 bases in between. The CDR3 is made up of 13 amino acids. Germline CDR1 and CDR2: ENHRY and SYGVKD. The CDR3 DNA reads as TGTGCCATCAGTGTTCAGGGCGGCTATGGCTACACCTTC. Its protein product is CAISVQGGYGYTF.

The chain's CDR3 is CASGSGTTHIVGELFF. In DNA form, the CDR3 reads TGTGCTAGTGGTTCCGGGACTACCCATATAGTCGGGGAGCTGTTTTTT. The chain joins TRBV12-5 to TRBJ2-2, with TRBD2 matching over 7 bases. From germline, CDR1 is LGHNT and CDR2 FRNRAP. The CDR3 extends over 16 amino acids. V lost 4 bases, J lost 7 bases, and 12 bases stayed unmatched.

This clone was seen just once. The CDR3 sequence is CASSALPREIGGYTF. As DNA, the CDR3 is TGTGCCAGCAGTGCCCTACCCCGGGAAATAGGAGGCTACACCTTC. V and J are TRBV2 and TRBJ1-2; no clear D. The V gene's germline CDR1 is SNHLY and CDR2 FYNNEI. V lost 4 bases, J lost 8 bases, and 20 bases lay in between. The CDR3 sequence is 15 residues long.

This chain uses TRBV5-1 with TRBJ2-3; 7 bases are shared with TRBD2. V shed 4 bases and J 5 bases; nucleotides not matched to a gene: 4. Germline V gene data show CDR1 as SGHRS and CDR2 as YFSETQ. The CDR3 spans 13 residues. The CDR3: CASSLSGGDTQYF. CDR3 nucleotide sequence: TGCGCCAGCAGCCTTTCGGGGGGAGATACGCAGTATTTT.

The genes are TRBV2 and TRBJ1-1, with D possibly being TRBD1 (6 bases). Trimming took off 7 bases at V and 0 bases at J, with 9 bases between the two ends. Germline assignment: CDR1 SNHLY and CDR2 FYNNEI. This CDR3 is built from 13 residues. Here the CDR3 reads CASKRDMNTEAFF. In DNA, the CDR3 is TGTGCCAGCAAGCGGGACATGAACACTGAAGCTTTCTTT.

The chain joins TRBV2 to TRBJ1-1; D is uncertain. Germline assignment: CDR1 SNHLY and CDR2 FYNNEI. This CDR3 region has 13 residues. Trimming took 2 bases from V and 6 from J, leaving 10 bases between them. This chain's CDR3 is CASSESWTAEAFF. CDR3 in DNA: TGTGCCAGCAGTGAAAGTTGGACTGCTGAAGCTTTCTTT.

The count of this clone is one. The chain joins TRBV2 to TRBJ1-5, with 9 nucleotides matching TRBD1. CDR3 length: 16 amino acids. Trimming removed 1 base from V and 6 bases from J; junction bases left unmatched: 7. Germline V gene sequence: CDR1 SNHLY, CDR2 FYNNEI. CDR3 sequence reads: CASSEVFSTGGQPQHF. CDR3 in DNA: TGTGCCAGCAGTGAAGTGTTTTCGACAGGGGGTCAGCCCCAGCATTTT.

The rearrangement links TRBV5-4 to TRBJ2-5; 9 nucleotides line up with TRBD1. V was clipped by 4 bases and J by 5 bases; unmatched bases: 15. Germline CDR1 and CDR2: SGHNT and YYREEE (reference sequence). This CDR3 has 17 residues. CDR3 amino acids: CASSAAGVQGAGETQYF. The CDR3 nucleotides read TGTGCCAGCAGCGCGGCGGGAGTACAGGGGGCGGGGGAGACCCAGTACTTC.

In nucleotides, the CDR3 is TGTGCCAGCAGCTTAGCTCGCGGACAGGGGGCTGTTAATACGCAGTATTTT. Translating gives CASSLARGQGAVNTQYF. The chain links TRBV7-2 to TRBJ2-3, with 11 bases fitting TRBD1. Germline values: CDR1 SGHTA, CDR2 FQGNSA. V gave up 0 bases and J gave up 7 bases; unmatched junction bases: 9. The CDR3 has 17 amino acids.

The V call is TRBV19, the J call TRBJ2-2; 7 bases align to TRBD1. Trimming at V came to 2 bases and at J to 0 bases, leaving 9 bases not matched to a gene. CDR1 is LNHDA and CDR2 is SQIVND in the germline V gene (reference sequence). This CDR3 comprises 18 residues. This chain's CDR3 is CASSISQGISPNTGELFF. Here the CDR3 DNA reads TGTGCCAGTAGTATATCACAGGGGATTTCGCCGAACACCGGGGAGCTGTTTTTT.

Written as DNA, the CDR3 is TGTGCCAGCAGCCCGGACCCGGGCGGGTTTTATAACTATGGCTACACCTTC. Translated: CASSPDPGGFYNYGYTF. The V and J genes are TRBV5-4 and TRBJ1-2; D gene uncertain. The CDR3 has 17 amino acids. Looked up from germline, CDR1 is SGHNT and CDR2 is YYREEE (reference sequence). V lost 4 bases to trimming and J lost 1 base, with 20 bases between them.

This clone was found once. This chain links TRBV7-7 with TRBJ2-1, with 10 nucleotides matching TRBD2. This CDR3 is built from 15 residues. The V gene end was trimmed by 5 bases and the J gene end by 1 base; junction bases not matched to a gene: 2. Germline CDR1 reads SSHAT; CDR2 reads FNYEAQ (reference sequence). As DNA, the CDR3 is TGTGCCAGCAGCGTTAGCGGGGGGTCCTACAATGAGCAGTTCTTC. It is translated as CASSVSGGSYNEQFF.

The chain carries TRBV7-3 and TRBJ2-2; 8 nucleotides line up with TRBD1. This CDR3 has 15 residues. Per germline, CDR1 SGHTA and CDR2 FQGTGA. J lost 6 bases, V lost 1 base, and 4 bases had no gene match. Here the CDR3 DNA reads TGTGCCAGCAGCTTAAATCCAGGGGGCCCCGGGGAGCTGTTTTTT. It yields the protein CASSLNPGGPGELFF.

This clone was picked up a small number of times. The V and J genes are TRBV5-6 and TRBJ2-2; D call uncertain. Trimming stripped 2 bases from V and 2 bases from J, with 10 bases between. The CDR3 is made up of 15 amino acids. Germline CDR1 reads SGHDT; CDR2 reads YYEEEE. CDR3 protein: CASSFVTDNTGELFF. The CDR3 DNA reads TGTGCCAGCAGCTTCGTTACAGACAACACCGGGGAGCTGTTTTTT.